The source of this T cell receptor (beta chain) is a study of metastatic and nonmetastatic thyroid tumors. Across the study: Patients with malignant and benign thyroid disease provided blood and tumor or nodule tissue, whose repertoires were compared.

With MiXCR, TCRdb called clones anew from the PCR reads. The profile shows 25,000 to 30,000 clones, more than 12% of them singletons. There are many counts of this clone. Germline values: CDR1 MDHEN, CDR2 SYDVKM. With V trimmed by 2 bases and J by 7 bases, 5 bases remained unmatched. The CDR3 has 14 amino acids. Patients were all untreated before their thyroid surgery. Sequences were obtained from blood. This TCR came from a female donor with papillary thyroid cancer or a benign thyroid nodule (not recorded which). Some clones in this sample may be carry-over from other donors' samples. The V and J genes are TRBV28 and TRBJ2-1, with 7 bases that match TRBD2. The CDR3 nucleotides are TGTGCCAGCAGTTTACCAGCGGGGATAAATGAGCAGTTCTTC. Its translation is CASSLPAGINEQFF.